This TCR beta chain was sequenced for a study of blood T cell repertoires in COVID-19. Background on the study: COVID-19 samples from acute and convalescent phases originated in the United States, Italy and Spain. Nucleic acid was either cDNA or gDNA, and it came from T cells, B-cell-depleted T cells, or PBMCs.

Original analysis: Reference gene primer amplification yielded estimated nucleated cell counts. Sequenced by immunoSEQ multiplex PCR; TCRdb stores in-frame clones only, minus some. From that table come the V and J calls and clone size; the DNA was used to work out D and trimming. Among about 250,000 clones listed, about 88% were seen once. Germline V gene sequence: CDR1 LGHDT, CDR2 YNNKEL (reference sequence). Trimming took 4 bases from V and 3 from J; bases not matched to a gene: 5. The CDR3 has 15 amino acids. The specimen was peripheral blood. The sequence was obtained from a woman aged 40 to 50 who had recovered from COVID-19. The chain has TRBV3-1 (or the pseudogene TRBV3-2) and TRBJ2-2; 7 nucleotides line up with TRBD2. CDR3 bases: TGTGCCAGCAGCCTCGCGGGGGTCCACACCGGGGAGCTGTTTTTT. Translating it yields CASSLAGVHTGELFF.